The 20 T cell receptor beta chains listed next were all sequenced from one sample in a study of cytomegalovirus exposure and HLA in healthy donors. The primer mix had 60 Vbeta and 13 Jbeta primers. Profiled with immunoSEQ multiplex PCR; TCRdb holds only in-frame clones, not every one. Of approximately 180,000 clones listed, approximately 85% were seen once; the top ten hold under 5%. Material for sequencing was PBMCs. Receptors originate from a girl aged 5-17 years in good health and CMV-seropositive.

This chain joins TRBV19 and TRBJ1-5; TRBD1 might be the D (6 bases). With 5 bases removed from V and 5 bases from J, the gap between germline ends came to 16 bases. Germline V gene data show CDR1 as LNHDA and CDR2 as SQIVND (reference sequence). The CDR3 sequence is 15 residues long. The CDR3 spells CASSSGGGWYQPQHF. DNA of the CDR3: TGTGCCAGTAGTTCTGGGGGGGGCTGGTATCAGCCCCAGCATTTT.

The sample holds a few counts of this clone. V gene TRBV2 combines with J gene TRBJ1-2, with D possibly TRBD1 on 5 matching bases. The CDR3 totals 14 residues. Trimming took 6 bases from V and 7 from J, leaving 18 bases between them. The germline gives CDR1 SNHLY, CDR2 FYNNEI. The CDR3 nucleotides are TGTGCCAGCAGGCAAACCTTGACAGTTTCTGGCTACACCTTC. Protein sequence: CASRQTLTVSGYTF.

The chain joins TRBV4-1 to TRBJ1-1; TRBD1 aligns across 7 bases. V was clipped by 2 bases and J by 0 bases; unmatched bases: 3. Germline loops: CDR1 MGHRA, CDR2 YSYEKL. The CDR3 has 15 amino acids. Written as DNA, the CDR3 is TGCGCCAGCAGCCAACGCAGGGGGATGAACACTGAAGCTTTCTTT. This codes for CASSQRRGMNTEAFF.

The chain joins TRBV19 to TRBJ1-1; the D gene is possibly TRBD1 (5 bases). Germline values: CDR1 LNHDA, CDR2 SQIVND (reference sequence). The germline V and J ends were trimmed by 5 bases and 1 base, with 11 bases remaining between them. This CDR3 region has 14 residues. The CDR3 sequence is CASSSGAQNTEAFF. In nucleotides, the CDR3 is TGTGCCAGTAGTTCTGGGGCGCAGAACACTGAAGCTTTCTTT. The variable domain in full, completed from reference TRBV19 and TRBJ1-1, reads DGGITQSPKYLFRKEGQNVTLSCEQNLNHDAMYWYRQDPGQGLRLIYYSQIVNDFQKGDIAEGYSVSREKKESFPLTVTSAQKNPTAFYLCASSSGAQNTEAFFGQGTRLTVV.

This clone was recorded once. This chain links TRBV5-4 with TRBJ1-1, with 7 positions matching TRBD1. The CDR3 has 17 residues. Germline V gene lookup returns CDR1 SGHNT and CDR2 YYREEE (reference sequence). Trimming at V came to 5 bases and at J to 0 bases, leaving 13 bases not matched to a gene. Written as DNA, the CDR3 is TGTGCCAGCAGTTTTCCGGGACAGAGGCTTATGAACACTGAAGCTTTCTTT. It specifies CASSFPGQRLMNTEAFF.

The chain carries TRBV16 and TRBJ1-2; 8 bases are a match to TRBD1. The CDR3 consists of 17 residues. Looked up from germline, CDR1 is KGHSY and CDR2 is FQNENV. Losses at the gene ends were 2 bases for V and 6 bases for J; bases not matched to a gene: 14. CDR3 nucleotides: TGTGCCAGCAGCCAACGAAGATCAGGGGGCAATGCCCATGGCTACACCTTC. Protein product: CASSQRRSGGNAHGYTF.

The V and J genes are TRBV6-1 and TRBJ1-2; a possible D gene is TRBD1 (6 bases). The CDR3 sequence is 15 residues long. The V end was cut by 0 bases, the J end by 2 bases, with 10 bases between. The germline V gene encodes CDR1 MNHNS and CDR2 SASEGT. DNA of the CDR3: TGTGCCAGCAGTGAAGCTCTGGACAGAAACTATGGCTACACCTTC. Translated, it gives CASSEALDRNYGYTF.

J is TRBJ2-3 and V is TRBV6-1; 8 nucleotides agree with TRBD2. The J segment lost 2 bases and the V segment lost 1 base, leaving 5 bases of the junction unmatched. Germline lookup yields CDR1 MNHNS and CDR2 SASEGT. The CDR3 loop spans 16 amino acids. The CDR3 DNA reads TGTGCCAGCAGTGAAGGCGGCGGGGGGCTCACAGATACGCAGTATTTT. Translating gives CASSEGGGGLTDTQYF.

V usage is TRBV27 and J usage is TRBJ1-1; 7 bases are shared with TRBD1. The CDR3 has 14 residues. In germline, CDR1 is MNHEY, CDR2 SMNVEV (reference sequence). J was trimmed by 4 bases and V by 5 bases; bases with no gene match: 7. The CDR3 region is CASSPRQGATEAFF. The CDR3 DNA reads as TGTGCCAGCAGTCCGAGACAGGGAGCCACTGAAGCTTTCTTT.

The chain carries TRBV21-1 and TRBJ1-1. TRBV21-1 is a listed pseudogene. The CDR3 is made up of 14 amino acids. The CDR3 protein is CASSPSGKLTEAFF. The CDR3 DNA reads TGTGCCAGCAGCCCAAGCGGTAAACTCACTGAAGCTTTCTTT.

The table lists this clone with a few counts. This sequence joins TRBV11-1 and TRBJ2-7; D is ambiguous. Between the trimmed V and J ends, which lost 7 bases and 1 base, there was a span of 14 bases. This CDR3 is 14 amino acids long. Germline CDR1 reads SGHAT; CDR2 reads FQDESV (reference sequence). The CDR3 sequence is CASTYGVPSYEQYF. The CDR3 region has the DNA TGTGCCAGCACCTACGGTGTACCTTCCTACGAGCAGTACTTC.

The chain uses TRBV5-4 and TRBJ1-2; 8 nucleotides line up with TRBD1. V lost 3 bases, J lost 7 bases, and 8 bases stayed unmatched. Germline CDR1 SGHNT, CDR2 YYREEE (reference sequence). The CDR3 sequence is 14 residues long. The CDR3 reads CASSSLGQVGGYTF. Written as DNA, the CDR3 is TGTGCCAGCAGCTCCCTGGGACAGGTCGGTGGCTACACCTTC.

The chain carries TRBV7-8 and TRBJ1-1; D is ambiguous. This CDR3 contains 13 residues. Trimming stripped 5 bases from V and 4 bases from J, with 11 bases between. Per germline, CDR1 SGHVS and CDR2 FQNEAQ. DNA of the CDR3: TGTGCCAGCAGCGCCCGTAGGAGCACTGAAGCTTTCTTT. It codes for CASSARRSTEAFF.

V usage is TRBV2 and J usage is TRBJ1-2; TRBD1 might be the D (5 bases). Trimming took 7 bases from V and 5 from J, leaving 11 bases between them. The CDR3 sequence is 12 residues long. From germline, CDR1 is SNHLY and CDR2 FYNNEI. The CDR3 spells CASTQGLYGYTF. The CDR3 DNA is TGTGCCAGCACCCAGGGTTTATATGGCTACACCTTC.

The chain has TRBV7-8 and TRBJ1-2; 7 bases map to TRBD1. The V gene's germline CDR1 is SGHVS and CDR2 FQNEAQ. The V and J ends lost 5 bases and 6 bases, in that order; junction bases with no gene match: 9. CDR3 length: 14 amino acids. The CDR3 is CASSPRGFGHGYTF. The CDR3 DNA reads TGTGCCAGCAGCCCCAGGGGGTTCGGGCATGGCTACACCTTC.

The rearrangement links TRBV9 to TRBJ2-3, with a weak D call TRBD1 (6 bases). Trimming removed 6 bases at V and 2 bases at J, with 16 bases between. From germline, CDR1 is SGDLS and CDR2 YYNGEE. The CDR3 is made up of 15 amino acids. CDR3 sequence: CASTLTDSVTDTQYF. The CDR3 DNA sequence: TGTGCCAGCACCCTCACGGACAGCGTCACAGATACGCAGTATTTT.

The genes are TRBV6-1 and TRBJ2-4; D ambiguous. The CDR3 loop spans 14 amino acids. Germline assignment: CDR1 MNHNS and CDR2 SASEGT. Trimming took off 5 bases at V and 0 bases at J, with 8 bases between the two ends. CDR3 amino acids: CASSRGLAKNIQYF. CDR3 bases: TGTGCCAGCAGTAGAGGCCTAGCCAAAAACATTCAGTACTTC.

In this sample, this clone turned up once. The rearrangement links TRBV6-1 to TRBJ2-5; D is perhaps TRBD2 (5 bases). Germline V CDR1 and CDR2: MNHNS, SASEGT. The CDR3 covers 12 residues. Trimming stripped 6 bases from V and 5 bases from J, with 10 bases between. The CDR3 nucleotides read TGTGCCAGCAGGAGGGTCGGGGAGACCCAGTACTTC. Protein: CASRRVGETQYF.

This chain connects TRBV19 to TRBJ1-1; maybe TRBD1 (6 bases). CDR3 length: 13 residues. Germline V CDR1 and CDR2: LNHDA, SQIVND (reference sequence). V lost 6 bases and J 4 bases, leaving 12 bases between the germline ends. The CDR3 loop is CASRWTDLTEAFF. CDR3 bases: TGTGCCAGTAGGTGGACAGACCTCACTGAAGCTTTCTTT.

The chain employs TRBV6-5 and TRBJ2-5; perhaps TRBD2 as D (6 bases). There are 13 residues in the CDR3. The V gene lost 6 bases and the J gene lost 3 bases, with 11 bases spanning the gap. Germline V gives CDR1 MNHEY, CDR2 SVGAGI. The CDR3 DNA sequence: TGTGCCAGCAGCCGGGGGACCAAAGAGACCCAGTACTTC. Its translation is CASSRGTKETQYF.